In its sample, the clone carrying this T cell receptor beta chain was seen a few times. MiXCR, run by TCRdb on the RT-PCR reads, gives a single entry per CDR3 protein. This sample has about 680,000 distinct CDR3 sequences, with 14% found just once. The CDR3 is made up of 13 amino acids. Deletions cut 6 bases from V and 3 bases from J, with 11 bases between. This sequence was found in a female donor in good health, serving as a healthy control. Specimen: memory CD4+ T cells from blood. The chain is built from TRBV12-3 or TRBV12-4 and TRBJ1-1, with no clear D. The CDR3 region has the DNA TGTGCCAGCAGCCCTCAGGCTCACACTGAAGCTTTCTTT. Residues: CASSPQAHTEAFF.